The entry below describes one T cell receptor (beta chain). The data stem from a study of T-cell reconstitution after alpha-beta-depleted transplantation in children. A TCRbeta library incorporating unique molecular identifiers was prepared. TCRdb re-called the PCR reads with MiXCR, one entry per CDR3 protein. The sample holds roughly 610,000 distinct CDR3 sequences, over 9.5% seen once. Looked up from germline, CDR1 is KGHSH and CDR2 is LQKENI. Trimming stripped 5 bases from V and 7 bases from J, with 15 bases between. There are 14 residues in the CDR3. The starting material was PBMCs from the stem cell graft donor, obtained from the stem cell graft. This chain connects TRBV18 to TRBJ2-1, with D perhaps matching TRBD2 (6 bases). The source is a human donor who donated a stem cell graft to a child with acute myeloid leukemia. The CDR3 spells CASSSRRLVNEQFF. The CDR3 DNA reads as TGTGCCAGCTCATCCCGGAGACTAGTAAATGAGCAGTTCTTC.